This TCR beta chain was identified during a study of monozygotic twins with inflammatory bowel disease. Each sample had eight separate cDNA synthesis reactions. The UMIs carried a 6-nucleotide sample barcode, and they were added by template switching. Each CDR3 protein gets one entry in TCRdb, which reprocessed the 5' RACE reads and gives no DNA. This sample's table has about 300,000 distinct CDR3 sequences. The CDR3 is made up of 15 amino acids. Germline V gives CDR1 LGHDT, CDR2 YNNKEL (reference sequence). Study-level results: With others, IBD patients shared fewer clonotypes than healthy twins did, especially with disease activity. Healthy co-twins showed greater TCRbeta diversity (inverse Simpson) than IBD patients.

With regard to this clonotype: Its target is unknown.

V usage is TRBV3-1 and J usage is TRBJ2-5; TCRdb returns TRBD1, unconfirmable since there is no DNA. Sequenced input: blood. The origin of this receptor is a human donor with ulcerative colitis or Crohn's disease, or a healthy co-twin of an affected twin (not recorded which). CDR3 sequence: CASSQVLGGQETQYF.